The rows below give T cell receptor beta chains drawn from one sample of a study of cytomegalovirus exposure and HLA in healthy donors. Sequencing was performed with immunoSEQ multiplex PCR; in TCRdb, only in-frame clones are kept and a portion is missing. The sample lists roughly 130,000 clones, around four fifths occurring once. Input material: PBMCs. The receptor source for this set is a woman aged 40 to 55 in good health and CMV-seropositive. Each CDR3 is given with its conserved first and last residue. Each record gives: J gene, V gene, clone size, CDR3 protein. Expanded clones are given a class, and other clones once, few, many or no size at all.

j_call: TRBJ2-7
v_call: TRBV15
clone_size: -
cdr3_aa: CATSTIARGPYEQYF

j_call: TRBJ1-1
v_call: TRBV19
clone_size: few
cdr3_aa: CASSSHRGRTEAFF

j_call: TRBJ2-3
v_call: TRBV7-8
clone_size: once
cdr3_aa: CASFSSSGRADTQYF

j_call: TRBJ2-6
v_call: TRBV9
clone_size: once
cdr3_aa: CASSAPIRGSGANVLTF

j_call: TRBJ1-1
v_call: TRBV10-3
clone_size: -
cdr3_aa: CAISLRSGAGNTEAFF

j_call: TRBJ2-1
v_call: TRBV7-9
clone_size: -
cdr3_aa: CASSLRPLAGGTQFF

j_call: TRBJ2-5
v_call: TRBV28
clone_size: -
cdr3_aa: CASSLTGQGEETQYF

j_call: TRBJ2-1
v_call: TRBV11-2
clone_size: -
cdr3_aa: CASSPQRAGNEQFF

j_call: TRBJ2-7
v_call: TRBV29-1
clone_size: -
cdr3_aa: CSVVGSYEQYF

j_call: TRBJ2-2
v_call: TRBV18
clone_size: -
cdr3_aa: CASSPGGSNTGELFF